Described below is a single T cell receptor (beta chain) sequence and its context. Its antigen remains unidentified. The CDR3 has 17 amino acids. V shed 7 bases, J shed 9 bases, and the junction held 19 bases outside the gene matches. This sample was taken from a study of T-cell memory formation after mild COVID-19. Across the study: TCR clustering was largely donor specific.

General study findings and limits: Clones that contracted from day 15 to 85 were balanced CD4/CD8, while later expanders leaned CD4+.

TCRdb analysed the 5' RACE reads with MiXCR anew, one entry per CDR3 protein. The repertoire holds almost 250,000 distinct CDR3 sequences, just over 15% seen once, with 2% to 2.5% in the top ten. The chain uses TRBV12-3 or TRBV12-4 and TRBJ2-1; 9 bases line up with TRBD2. The clonotype was recovered from an adult woman who had mild COVID-19 (a few samples of this study predate the infection). Cell type and time point are not known. What was sequenced was PBMCs or a T cell subset sorted from them (not recorded which). CDR3 nucleotide sequence: TGTGCCAGCACTCCCGGAATCGGGCTAGCGGGATCCGGTGAGCAGTTCTTC. This gives the protein CASTPGIGLAGSGEQFF.